This T cell receptor (beta chain) is from a study of tumor-infiltrating lymphocytes in primary liver carcinoma (dated by TCRdb to the late 2010s). In terms of the full investigation: Of the five patients, three men and two women aged 30 to 69 years, four had hepatocellular carcinoma and one had combined HCC and intrahepatic cholangiocarcinoma. The five patients had tumors staged T1-T3 N0M0, with maximum diameters ranging from roughly 4.2 to 11 cm. Samples yielded roughly 3.65 to 7.5 million productive TCRbeta reads; read depth did not differ significantly between tissue types. For each liver tumor, the study sampled five regions along with adjacent normal tissue and blood, and applied TCRbeta repertoire sequencing, expression microarrays and whole-exome sequencing. A total of roughly 35 specimens from 5 patients went through TCRbeta repertoire sequencing, namely 25 tumor regions, 5 adjacent noncancerous liver tissues and 5 peripheral blood samples. The roughly 25 tumor region samples were profiled with Agilent mRNA microarrays so that TCRbeta repertoire diversity could be related to the local molecular phenotype. Technical replicate repertoires showed high reproducibility, with mean shared-clone rates approximately 0.9 and correlation coefficients above 0.95. What the study reported, not specific to this receptor: Because sequencing covered only the TCR beta chain and unpaired alpha chains were not captured, true repertoire diversity is likely underestimated. Repertoire overlap was found to be higher between tumor regions (mean roughly 36%) than between tumor-adjacent (about 17%) or tumor-blood (around 15%) pairs, consistent with antigen-driven expansion. Bulk unsorted samples precluded comparing CD4+ and CD8+ T cell repertoires. The study included only five patients, and the authors note findings should be validated in a larger study. Only roughly 7-25% of top clones appeared in all five regions of a tumor, which suggests that tumor-infiltrating T cells are spatially heterogeneous. Compared with blood, tumors had a significantly larger share of the repertoire taken up by the top 250 clones (p = 0.039).

Without any cell sorting, total RNA and DNA were extracted together from about 19-30 mg of bulk tissue using the AllPrep DNA/RNA mini kit. Roughly five patients with histopathologically diagnosed primary liver carcinoma underwent surgical resection in China between 2015 and March 2016. Patients had chronic HBV infection and were treatment-naive at sampling. Each tumor was sampled at five spatially separated regions: the superior, inferior, left-lateral and right-lateral poles and the tumor centre. More than 80% viable tumor cells were found by histology in every tumor sample. Each fresh piece of tumor and adjacent tissue was cut in two, with one half stored in RNAlater at -80 degrees C and the other half sent for histology. Looking up the germline V gene yields CDR1 SGHVS and CDR2 FQNEAQ. The CDR3 runs 18 residues from the cysteine to the phenylalanine. Only the CDR3 DNA stays, 54 bases, in frame from base 1.

TCRbeta-specific cDNA was reverse-transcribed from roughly 500 ng total RNA using a constant-region primer and ProtoScript II reverse transcriptase. TCRbeta libraries were built with three nested multiplex PCR rounds, a slightly modified ARM-PCR procedure. Each of the first two PCR rounds ran for about 10 cycles and used multiplex TRBV1-TRBV30 forward primers together with a Cbeta reverse primer. Sample barcodes and Illumina adapters were added in a final 25-cycle PCR with Deep VentR polymerase. Before sequencing, amplicons of 200-500 bp were purified from gel using a QIAquick gel extraction kit. An Illumina HiSeq 2500 was used to sequence the TCRbeta amplicons, generating 250-bp paired-end reads. Per the source publication's procedure: Trimmomatic v0.33 was used to quality-trim the reads, and FLASH v1.2.11 was used to merge paired reads so that full CDR3 sequences could be recovered. MiGEC v1.2.1b assigned V, D and J germline segments to the rearranged TCRbeta sequences. Clonotype statistics, along with Shannon-Wiener diversity indices, were calculated using VDJtools v1.0.0. Except for diversity analysis, only the 250 most abundant clonotypes of each sample were used in subsequent analyses to reduce sampling bias. TCRdb reanalyzed the raw reads on its own, using fastp at Q25 for trimming and MiXCR for clone calling, and kept in-frame beta chains. Rows matching on CDR3 protein sequence are summarized as one entry with the most common DNA and genes. These V and J calls rely on TCRdb rather than the paper's analysis. This sample lists roughly 20,000 distinct CDR3 sequences; 65% to 85% were detected once. The leading ten clones occupy about two fifths of the sample.

A note on this clonotype: Its antigen is unknown. Relative to the germline gene, one junction end is altered; a read error may explain this.

The chain is made from TRBV7-8 and TRBJ2-6; TRBD2 lines up with 8 middle nucleotides. Sequenced input: liver tumor tissue from sampling region 1. The cell subset or site label corresponds to: tumor region T1, superior pole. This receptor was obtained from a man in his forties with primary liver carcinoma and hepatitis B virus infection. The CDR3 here reads CANSLPGLDFSGGNVLTF. The sequenced DNA is TGTGCCAACAGCCTTCCGGGACTAGACTTTTCTGGGGGCAACGTCCTGACTTTC.